One and the same sample provided the 21 T cell receptor beta chains below, sequenced in a study of T cell responses to AZD1222 COVID-19 vaccine. TCRdb's copy holds only in-frame clones and misses some; the assay was immunoSEQ multiplex PCR. The data hold some 96,000 clones, with 84% observed a single time. The sequencing used peripheral blood, collected 28 days after the second AZD1222 dose. The receptors here all came from an adult who received the AZD1222 COVID-19 vaccine.

This clone came up a few times. The chain is built from TRBV5-1 and TRBJ2-2; D might be TRBD1 or TRBD2, each matching 5 bases. The CDR3 consists of 15 residues. Germline lookup yields CDR1 SGHRS and CDR2 YFSETQ. V gave up 7 bases and J gave up 0 bases, with 13 bases separating them. The chain's CDR3 is CASGGRGANTGELFF. The DNA for the CDR3 is TGCGCCAGCGGGGGTCGGGGAGCGAACACCGGGGAGCTGTTTTTT.

The chain carries TRBV11-3 and TRBJ2-7; 9 positions match TRBD2. Germline assignment: CDR1 SGHNT and CDR2 YENEEA. This CDR3 is 17 amino acids long. The trim removed 7 bases at V and 0 bases at J, leaving 13 bases unmatched. The CDR3 DNA reads as TGTGCCAGCACCTCCTTCCCCTTTAGCGGGAGCTCCTACGAGCAGTACTTC. Protein sequence: CASTSFPFSGSSYEQYF.

This clone was counted once. The CDR3 DNA reads as TGTGCCAGCAGGGGGACAGGGAGGAATGAAAAACTGTTTTTT. This codes for CASRGTGRNEKLFF. The J gene is TRBJ1-4, the V gene TRBV2; 9 positions match TRBD1. From germline, CDR1 is SNHLY and CDR2 FYNNEI. V gave up 6 bases and J gave up 5 bases; unmatched junction bases: 4. The CDR3 consists of 14 residues.

This chain connects TRBV15 to TRBJ1-2; D is ambiguous. CDR1 is LNHNV, CDR2 YYDKDF, per germline (reference sequence). CDR3 size: 14 residues. The V and J ends lost 0 bases and 5 bases respectively, with 10 bases between them. The CDR3 DNA reads as TGTGCCACCAGCAGAGATCCTTGGGAATATGGCTACACCTTC. Translated, it gives CATSRDPWEYGYTF.

The chain has TRBV5-1 and TRBJ1-1; possibly TRBD1 for D (6 bases). Germline V gene lookup returns CDR1 SGHRS and CDR2 YFSETQ. V was cut by 2 bases and J by 0 bases, with 8 bases left in between. The CDR3 length is 14 residues. For the CDR3, the DNA is TGCGCCAGCAGCTTCGGGGGCTTGAACACTGAAGCTTTCTTT. Translation: CASSFGGLNTEAFF.

This chain connects TRBV14 to TRBJ2-7; 7 bases agree with TRBD2. Germline V lookup: CDR1 SGHDN, CDR2 FVKESK. There are 13 residues in the CDR3. The V and J ends lost 4 bases and 3 bases, in that order; junction bases with no gene match: 3. CDR3 in amino acids: CASSRGLIYEQYF. The DNA for the CDR3 is TGTGCCAGCAGCCGGGGACTAATCTACGAGCAGTACTTC.

This chain connects TRBV4-3 to TRBJ2-7, with 8 positions matching TRBD1. This CDR3 has 18 amino acids. Germline V gives CDR1 LGHNA, CDR2 YSLEER. After removal of 0 bases from V and 2 bases from J, the junction contained 12 bases not matched to a gene. The CDR3 protein is CASSQEEGQAYPTYEQYF. The CDR3 DNA reads as TGCGCCAGCAGCCAAGAGGAGGGACAGGCATACCCGACCTACGAGCAGTACTTC.

V is TRBV19 and J is TRBJ1-4, with TRBD1 matching over 7 bases. The CDR3 is 16 amino acids. The germline V gene encodes CDR1 LNHDA and CDR2 SQIVND (reference sequence). Trimming took 3 bases from V and 3 from J; bases not matched to a gene: 7. CDR3 residues: CASSITSGQSNEKLFF. The CDR3 DNA reads TGTGCCAGTAGTATTACCTCGGGACAGTCTAATGAAAAACTGTTTTTT.

The rearrangement joins TRBV9 to TRBJ1-6; D may be TRBD1 (5 bases). Trimming took 3 bases from V and 6 from J, leaving 7 bases between them. The CDR3 loop spans 13 amino acids. Germline CDR1 is SGDLS and CDR2 is YYNGEE. The CDR3 loop reads CASSEQVNSPLHF. In DNA form, the CDR3 reads TGTGCCAGCAGCGAACAGGTTAATTCACCCCTCCACTTT.

The V call is TRBV6-4, the J call TRBJ1-2; TRBD1 matches 7 bases. This CDR3 spans 13 amino acids. The V and J ends lost 6 bases and 6 bases, in that order; junction bases with no gene match: 7. Per germline, CDR1 MRHNA and CDR2 SNTAGT. CDR3 sequence reads: CASSLTGDDGYTF. The CDR3 region has the DNA TGTGCCAGCAGCCTTACAGGGGATGATGGCTACACCTTC.

The V and J genes are TRBV28 and TRBJ1-1, with D tentatively TRBD1 (6 bases). Germline V gene data show CDR1 as MDHEN and CDR2 as SYDVKM. Between the trimmed V and J ends, which lost 7 bases and 3 bases, there was a span of 12 bases. The length of the CDR3 is 13 residues. The CDR3 DNA follows: TGTGCCAGCATAATGGGGGCGGACACTGAAGCTTTCTTT. Protein sequence: CASIMGADTEAFF.

The gene calls are TRBV5-1 and TRBJ1-1, with a possible D match to TRBD1 (5 bases). V was clipped by 1 base and J by 0 bases, with 10 bases between them. This CDR3 spans 15 amino acids. Germline CDR1 SGHRS, CDR2 YFSETQ. In DNA form, the CDR3 reads TGCGCCAGCAGCTTGTTCCGGGGGGTGAACACTGAAGCTTTCTTT. It codes for CASSLFRGVNTEAFF.

The J gene is TRBJ2-7, the V gene TRBV18; D remains unclear. CDR3 size: 12 residues. Per the germline V gene, CDR1 is KGHSH and CDR2 is LQKENI. V dropped 1 base and J dropped 6 bases, with 7 bases sitting between them. The CDR3 DNA reads as TGTGCCAGCTCACCACTCCTAGGCGAGCAGTACTTC. It codes for CASSPLLGEQYF.

V gene TRBV7-9 combines with J gene TRBJ2-1, with a weak D call TRBD1 (5 bases). This CDR3 contains 14 residues. Deletions cut 0 bases from V and 8 bases from J, with 11 bases between. In germline, CDR1 is SEHNR, CDR2 FQNEAQ (reference sequence). The CDR3 coding sequence is TGTGCCAGCAGCTTAGCGACAGTCCGCTATGAGCAGTTCTTC. Translation gives CASSLATVRYEQFF.

This rearrangement joins TRBV12-3 or TRBV12-4 to TRBJ2-2, with D hard to call. V lost 8 bases, J lost 0 bases, and 7 bases lay in between. The CDR3 has 13 amino acids. CDR3 loop: CASLTSNTGELFF. CDR3 nucleotide sequence: TGTGCCAGCCTCACCTCGAACACCGGGGAGCTGTTTTTT.

V usage is TRBV19 and J usage is TRBJ1-2, with TRBD1 matching 7 bases. This CDR3 has 14 residues. V was clipped by 0 bases and J by 2 bases; unmatched bases: 0. The germline V gene encodes CDR1 LNHDA and CDR2 SQIVND (reference sequence). The CDR3, as DNA: TGTGCCAGTAGTATAGAGGACAGGAACTATGGCTACACCTTC. As protein: CASSIEDRNYGYTF.

This clone has only a few counts. V and J are TRBV12-3 or TRBV12-4 and TRBJ1-6; D ambiguous. The CDR3 runs 12 residues. The V and J ends lost 3 bases and 11 bases respectively, with 8 bases between them. This chain's CDR3 is CASSFWEAPLHF. The CDR3 nucleotides are TGTGCCAGCAGTTTTTGGGAGGCACCCCTCCACTTT.

This chain uses TRBV7-8 with TRBJ2-3, with D perhaps matching TRBD2 (5 bases). The CDR3 extends over 17 amino acids. The germline V gene has CDR1 SGHVS and CDR2 FQNEAQ. V was clipped by 5 bases and J by 2 bases, with 20 bases between them. The CDR3 bases are TGTGCCAGCAGCCTAAACGCCGGGAACTCCCACACAGATACGCAGTATTTT. It encodes CASSLNAGNSHTDTQYF.

This sequence joins TRBV5-1 and TRBJ2-7; tentative D call: TRBD1 (5 bases). Germline CDR1 reads SGHRS; CDR2 reads YFSETQ. Trimming cost V 0 bases and J 6 bases, with 16 bases left between them. This CDR3 has 15 amino acids. The DNA for the CDR3 is TGCGCCAGCAGCTTGGCAAGGCAGGGTACGGCCGAGCAGTACTTC. The encoded protein is CASSLARQGTAEQYF.

The gene calls are TRBV6-2 or TRBV6-3 and TRBJ1-3; 8 bases agree with TRBD1. This CDR3 has 16 amino acids. CDR1 and CDR2 (germline): MNHEY, SVGEGT. J was trimmed by 0 bases and V by 5 bases; bases with no gene match: 6. The CDR3 reads CASSDPGGSSGNTIYF. In DNA, the CDR3 is TGTGCCAGCAGTGATCCAGGGGGCAGCTCTGGAAACACCATATATTTT.

This chain uses TRBV5-5 with TRBJ2-3; possible D gene TRBD2, 6 bases. V was trimmed by 10 bases and J by 2 bases, leaving 14 bases between them. The CDR3 runs 13 residues. CDR1 is SGHKS and CDR2 is YYEKEE in the germline V gene (reference sequence). The CDR3 is CAGNRDFTDTQYF. The CDR3 DNA is TGTGCCGGCAATAGGGACTTCACAGATACGCAGTATTTT.